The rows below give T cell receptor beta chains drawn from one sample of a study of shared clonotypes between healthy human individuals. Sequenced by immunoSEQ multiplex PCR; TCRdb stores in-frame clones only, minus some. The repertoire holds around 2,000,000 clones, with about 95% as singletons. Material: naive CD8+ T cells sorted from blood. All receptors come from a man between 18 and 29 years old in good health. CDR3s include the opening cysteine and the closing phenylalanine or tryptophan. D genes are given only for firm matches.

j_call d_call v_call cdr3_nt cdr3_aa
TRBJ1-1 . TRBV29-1 TGCAGCGTTGTAGTAGGGAACACTGAAGCTTTCTTT CSVVVGNTEAFF
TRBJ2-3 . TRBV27 TGTGCCAGCAGTTTAGCTTTCAGAGATACGCAGTATTTT CASSLAFRDTQYF
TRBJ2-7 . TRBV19 TGTGCCACCCGTCGAGGGTACGAGCAGTACTTC CATRRGYEQYF
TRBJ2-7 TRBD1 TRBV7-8 TGTGCCAGCAGCTTAGAAACAGGGGCAACGTTGGGGGTCTACGAGCAGTACTTC CASSLETGATLGVYEQYF
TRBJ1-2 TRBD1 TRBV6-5 TGTGCCAGCGGGTATACAGGGGGAAACTATGGCTACACCTTC CASGYTGGNYGYTF
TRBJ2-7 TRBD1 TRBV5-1 TGCGCCAGCAGCTGGGACAGTCCCTACGAGCAGTACTTC CASSWDSPYEQYF
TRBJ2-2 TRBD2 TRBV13 TGTGCCACCGCCCCATATGGGACTAGCGGCCAGAGCGGGGAGCTGTTTTTT CATAPYGTSGQSGELFF
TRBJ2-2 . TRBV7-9 TGTGCCAGCAGCCTACCGTCGCAGGGTAACACCGGGGAGCTGTTTTTT CASSLPSQGNTGELFF
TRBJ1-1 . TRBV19 TGTGCCAGTAGTCGGGGGCTGAACACTGAAGCTTTCTTT CASSRGLNTEAFF
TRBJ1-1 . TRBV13 TGTGCCAGCAGCTGGGGACGGAACACTGAAGCTTTCTTT CASSWGRNTEAFF
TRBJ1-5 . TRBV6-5 TGTGCCAGCGGGCCGGCTAGCAATCAGCCCCAGCATTTT CASGPASNQPQHF
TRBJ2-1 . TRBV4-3 TGCGCCAGCAGCCAAGAATTGGCCGGCAATGAGCAGTTCTTC CASSQELAGNEQFF
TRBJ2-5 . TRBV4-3 TGCGCCAGCAGCCCCAATCTGGAGGCGTGGGAGACCCAGTACTTC CASSPNLEAWETQYF
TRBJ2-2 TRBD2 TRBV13 TGTGCCAGCAGCTTTTCGTCGGGCGGGGGGAACACCGGGGAGCTGTTTTTT CASSFSSGGGNTGELFF
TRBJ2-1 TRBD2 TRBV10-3 TGTGCCATCAGTGAACGGGGGGGTGCGGGCGATGAGCAGTTCTTC CAISERGGAGDEQFF
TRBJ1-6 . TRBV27 TGTGCCAGCAGGGCGGAGGGGTATAGTTCACCCCTCCACTTT CASRAEGYSSPLHF
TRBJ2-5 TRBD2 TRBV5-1 TGCGCCAGCAGCTTGCTAGCGGGGGCGTCTGCCCAAGAGACCCAGTACTTC CASSLLAGASAQETQYF
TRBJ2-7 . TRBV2 TGTGCCAGCAGTGAATTGAACTTTCAGAGCTCCTACGAGCAGTACTTC CASSELNFQSSYEQYF
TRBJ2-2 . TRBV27 TGTGCCAGCAGTTTATGGGGCTGGGCCACCGGGGAGCTGTTTTTT CASSLWGWATGELFF
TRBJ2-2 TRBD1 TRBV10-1 TGCGCCAGCAGATCCGGGACAGGGGACACCGGGGAGCTGTTTTTT CASRSGTGDTGELFF
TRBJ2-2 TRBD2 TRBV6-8 TGTGCCAGCAGCCCCCATTCGGGAGGCAGCACCGGGGAGCTGTTTTTT CASSPHSGGSTGELFF
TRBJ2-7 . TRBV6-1 TGTGCCAGCAGCCTCAGGGACGGCTACGAGCAGTACTTC CASSLRDGYEQYF
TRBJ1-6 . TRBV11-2 TGTGCCAGCAGCTCCCCTCCCGGACGGATCTATAATTCACCCCTCCACTTT CASSSPPGRIYNSPLHF
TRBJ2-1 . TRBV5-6 TGTGCCAGCAGCTTGTCCGGACATTACAATGAGCAGTTCTTC CASSLSGHYNEQFF
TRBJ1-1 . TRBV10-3 TGTGCCATCGGGAGTGGCACTGAAGCTTTCTTT CAIGSGTEAFF
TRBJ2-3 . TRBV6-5 TGTGCCAGCAGTTACTCTCCAGCGGAGAGCACAGATACGCAGTATTTT CASSYSPAESTDTQYF
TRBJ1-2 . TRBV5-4 TGTGCCAGCAGCTTGGGGGCAGGGATTGACTATGGCTACACCTTC CASSLGAGIDYGYTF
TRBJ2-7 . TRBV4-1 TGCGCCAGCAGCCAAGATCCCCCGGGGGCGTCATCTTACGAGCAGTACTTC CASSQDPPGASSYEQYF
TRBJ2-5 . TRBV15 TGTGCCACCAGCAGGGCCCGACTATCCCAGGAGACCCAGTACTTC CATSRARLSQETQYF
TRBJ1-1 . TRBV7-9 TGTGCCAGCAGCCCGACAACAGGGCAGAACACTGAAGCTTTCTTT CASSPTTGQNTEAFF
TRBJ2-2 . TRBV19 TGTGCCAGTAGACCAGGTTTGGCCGGGGAGCTGTTTTTT CASRPGLAGELFF
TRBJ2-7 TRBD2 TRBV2 TGTGCCAGCAGTGAAGGTCAGCTAGCGGTACCTTTC CASSEGQLAVPF
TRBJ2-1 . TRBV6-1 TGTGCCGCCAGTCTCGCGGGGCAATCCTACAATGAGCAGTTCTTC CAASLAGQSYNEQFF
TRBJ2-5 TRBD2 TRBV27 TGTGCCAGCACCGCTAGCGGGGGGGCAGGGGAGACCCAGTACTTC CASTASGGAGETQYF
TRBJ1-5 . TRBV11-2 TGTGCCAGCAGCTTAGCTGGGAATAGCAATCAGCCCCAGCATTTT CASSLAGNSNQPQHF
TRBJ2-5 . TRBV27 TGTGCCAGCAGTTTATCGACGGGTATCGGAGAGACCCAGTACTTC CASSLSTGIGETQYF
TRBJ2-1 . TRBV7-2 TGTGCCAGCACCCTGGGTAGCCCGAACTACAATGAGCAGTTCTTC CASTLGSPNYNEQFF